This T cell receptor beta chain stems from a study of PD-1 blockade in classical Hodgkin lymphoma. Time point reported: newly diagnosed, previously untreated cHL patient sample. The study purified CD4+ T cells from thawed PBMCs using magnetic negative selection. Study-wide findings and caveats: In newly diagnosed patients, baseline TCR diversity was reportedly below that of healthy donors. Reasons behind the repertoire differences stay unclear, perhaps disease activity or earlier therapy.

The CDR3 totals 14 residues. Germline CDR1 is KGHSH and CDR2 is LQKENI. J was trimmed by 2 bases and V by 6 bases; bases with no gene match: 3. There are a few counts of this clone. Its antigen remains unknown. Libraries were prepared by immunoSEQ multiplex PCR; TCRdb keeps only in-frame clonotypes and omits some of them. The sample has 15,000 to 17,000 clones, roughly 84% seen once; the top ten hold 0.84%. The TCR sequence derives from a human donor with classical Hodgkin lymphoma. Material for sequencing was CD4+ T cells from blood. The chain combines TRBV18 with TRBJ1-5; TRBD1 matches 8 bases. In DNA, the CDR3 is TGTGCCAGCTCCCAGGGACAGGGCAATCAGCCCCAGCATTTT. It is translated as CASSQGQGNQPQHF.